The clone carrying this T cell receptor beta chain was recorded many times. The antigen remains undetermined. The entry originates in a study of CD8 T cells in ankylosing spondylitis. Whole-study findings and limits: Reactive arthritis synovial fluid and blood were previously reported to contain some motif variants.

This CDR3 has 13 amino acids. Trimming took off 6 bases at V and 4 bases at J, with 16 bases between the two ends. The germline V gene has CDR1 DFQATT and CDR2 SNEGSKA (reference sequence). From the 5' RACE reads, TCRdb called clonotypes with MiXCR, one entry per CDR3 protein. The repertoire holds some 140,000 distinct CDR3 sequences, with 10% to 12% as singletons. The chain has TRBV20-1 and TRBJ2-7; possible D gene TRBD1, 5 bases. The sequencing sample was made of blood, either unsorted or a sorted T cell fraction (not recorded which). The source of this sequence is a female donor with ankylosing spondylitis or in good health (not recorded which). CDR3 sequence reads: CSAPPAGQYEQYF. DNA for the CDR3: TGCAGTGCCCCACCCGCAGGGCAGTACGAGCAGTACTTC.